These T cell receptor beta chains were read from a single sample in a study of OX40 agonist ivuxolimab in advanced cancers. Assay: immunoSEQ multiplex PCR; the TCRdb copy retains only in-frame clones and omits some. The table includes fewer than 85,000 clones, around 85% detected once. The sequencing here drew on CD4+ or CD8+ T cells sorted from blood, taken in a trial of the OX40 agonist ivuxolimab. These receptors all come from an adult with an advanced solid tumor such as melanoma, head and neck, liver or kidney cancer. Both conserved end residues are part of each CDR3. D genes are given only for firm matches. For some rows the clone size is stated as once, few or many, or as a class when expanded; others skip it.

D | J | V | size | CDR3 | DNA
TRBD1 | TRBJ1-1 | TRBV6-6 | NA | CASSYATGGRTEAFF | TGTGCCAGCAGTTACGCCACAGGGGGCCGGACTGAAGCTTTCTTT
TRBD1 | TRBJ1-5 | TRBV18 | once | CASSWTGRNQPQHF | TGTGCCAGCTCGTGGACAGGGCGCAATCAGCCCCAGCATTTT
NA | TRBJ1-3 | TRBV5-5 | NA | CASSLYRAGNTIYF | TGTGCCAGCAGCCTATACAGGGCTGGAAACACCATATATTTT
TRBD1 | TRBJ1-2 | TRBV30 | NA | CAWSTGVGYTF | TGTGCCTGGAGTACAGGGGTCGGCTACACCTTC
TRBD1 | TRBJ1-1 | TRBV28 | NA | CASMHPGGGTEAFF | TGTGCCAGCATGCACCCAGGGGGCGGCACTGAAGCTTTCTTT
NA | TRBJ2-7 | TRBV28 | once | CASRGDGDGSYEQYF | TGTGCCAGCAGAGGAGACGGAGATGGGTCCTACGAGCAGTACTTC
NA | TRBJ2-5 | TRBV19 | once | CASSSDRSETQYF | TGTGCCAGTAGTTCAGACAGGTCGGAGACCCAGTACTTC
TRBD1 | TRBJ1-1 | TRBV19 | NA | CASSTQQGGTEAFF | TGTGCCAGTAGTACGCAACAGGGGGGCACTGAAGCTTTCTTT
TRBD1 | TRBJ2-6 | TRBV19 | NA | CASAGQGFGGANVLTF | TGTGCCTCCGCGGGACAGGGGTTCGGTGGGGCCAACGTCCTGACTTTC
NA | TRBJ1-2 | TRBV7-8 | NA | CASSPAEDYGYTF | TGTGCCAGCAGCCCAGCCGAAGACTATGGCTACACCTTC
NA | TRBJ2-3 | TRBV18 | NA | CASSPVGAGGGSDTQYF | TGTGCCAGCTCACCAGTCGGGGCAGGGGGAGGATCAGATACGCAGTATTTT
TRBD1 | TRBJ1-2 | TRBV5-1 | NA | CASSLGGQAVVNAYGYTF | TGCGCCAGCAGCCTGGGGGGACAGGCGGTCGTGAACGCTTATGGCTACACCTTC
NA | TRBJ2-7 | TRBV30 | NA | CAWSTTGLRYEQYF | TGTGCCTGGAGTACTACGGGACTTCGGTACGAGCAGTACTTC
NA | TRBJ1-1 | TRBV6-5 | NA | CASSYGGAEVNTEAFF | TGTGCCAGCAGTTACGGGGGGGCGGAGGTGAACACTGAAGCTTTCTTT
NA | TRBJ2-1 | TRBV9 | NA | CASSVVSSPYYNEQFF | TGTGCCAGCAGCGTAGTGAGCTCTCCTTATTACAATGAGCAGTTCTTC
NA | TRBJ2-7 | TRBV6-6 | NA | CASSKQGNEQYF | TGTGCCAGCAGCAAACAGGGAAACGAGCAGTACTTC
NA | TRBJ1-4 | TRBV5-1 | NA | CASSLEAEKLFF | TGCGCCAGCAGCTTGGAAGCTGAAAAACTGTTTTTT
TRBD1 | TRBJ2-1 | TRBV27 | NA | CASSLTGTGPNEQFF | TGTGCCAGCAGTTTAACCGGGACAGGGCCCAATGAGCAGTTCTTC
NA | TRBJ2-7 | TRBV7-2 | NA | CASSLAKVSYEQYF | TGTGCCAGCAGCCTCGCCAAAGTTTCTTACGAGCAGTACTTC
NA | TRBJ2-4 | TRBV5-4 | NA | CASSLGATLAKNIQYF | TGTGCCAGCAGCTTGGGGGCAACGCTCGCCAAAAACATTCAGTACTTC
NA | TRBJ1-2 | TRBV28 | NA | CASSGEDYGLTYGYTF | TGTGCCAGCAGTGGCGAAGACTACGGTCTAACTTATGGCTACACCTTC
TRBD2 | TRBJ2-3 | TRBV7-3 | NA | CASSPSPLAGEVTQYF | TGTGCCAGCAGCCCCTCCCCACTAGCGGGAGAGGTTACGCAGTATTTT
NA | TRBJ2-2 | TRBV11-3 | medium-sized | CASSLAWGAVSGELFF | TGTGCCAGCAGCTTAGCGTGGGGGGCTGTGTCCGGGGAGCTGTTTTTT
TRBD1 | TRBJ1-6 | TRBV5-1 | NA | CASSLGDRAASPLHF | TGCGCCAGCAGCTTAGGGGACAGGGCAGCTTCACCCCTCCACTTT
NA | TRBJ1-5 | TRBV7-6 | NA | CASSPFEGSNQPQHF | TGTGCCAGCAGCCCGTTCGAGGGTAGCAATCAGCCCCAGCATTTT
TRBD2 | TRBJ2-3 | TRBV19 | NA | CASRLGLAGADTQYF | TGTGCCAGCAGGTTGGGACTAGCGGGAGCAGATACGCAGTATTTT
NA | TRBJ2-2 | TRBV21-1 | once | CASSISGGANTGELFF | TGTGCCAGCAGCATTAGCGGGGGGGCGAACACCGGGGAGCTGTTTTTT
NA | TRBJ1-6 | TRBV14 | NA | CASSSYRDYNSPLHF | TGTGCCAGCAGCAGCTACCGGGACTATAATTCACCCCTCCACTTT
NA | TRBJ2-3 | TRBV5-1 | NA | CASIGGGSTDTQYF | TGCGCCAGCATCGGGGGAGGTTCCACAGATACGCAGTATTTT
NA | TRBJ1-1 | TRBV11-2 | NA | CASRSLGGGTEGAFF | TGTGCCAGCAGATCCCTCGGGGGGGGCACTGAGGGAGCTTTCTTT
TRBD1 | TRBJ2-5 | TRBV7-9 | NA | CASSLAGTGAGKTQYF | TGTGCCAGCAGCTTAGCAGGGACAGGCGCTGGAAAGACCCAGTACTTC
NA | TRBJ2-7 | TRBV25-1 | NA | CASSGQGMVYEQYF | TGTGCCAGCAGTGGTCAGGGTATGGTTTACGAGCAGTACTTC
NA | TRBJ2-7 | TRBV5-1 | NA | CASSSETRAAGLAF | TGCGCCAGCAGCTCCGAGACCAGGGCGGCGGGCCTCGCATTC
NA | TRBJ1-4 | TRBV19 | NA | CASSGATNEKLFF | TGTGCCTCCTCGGGTGCAACTAATGAAAAACTGTTTTTT
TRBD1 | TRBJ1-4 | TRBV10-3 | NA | CAISDPDRNEKLFF | TGTGCCATCAGTGACCCGGACAGGAATGAAAAACTGTTTTTT
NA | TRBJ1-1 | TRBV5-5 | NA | CASSSQYPGTEAFF | TGTGCCAGCAGCTCCCAATACCCTGGGACTGAAGCTTTCTTT
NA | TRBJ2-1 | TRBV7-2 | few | CASSLMGDGENEQFF | TGTGCCAGCAGCTTAATGGGGGACGGTGAGAATGAGCAGTTCTTC
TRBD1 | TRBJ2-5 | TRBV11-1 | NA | CASEQTGVETQYF | TGTGCCAGCGAGCAAACAGGGGTAGAGACCCAGTACTTC
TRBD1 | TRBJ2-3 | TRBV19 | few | CASRDGTGHLGTQYF | TGTGCCAGTCGTGATGGGACAGGACATTTAGGTACGCAGTATTTT
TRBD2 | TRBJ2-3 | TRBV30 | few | CAWTRGLATQYF | TGTGCCTGGACTAGGGGACTAGCAACGCAGTATTTT
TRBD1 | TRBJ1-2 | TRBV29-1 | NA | CSVDPTQGGYTF | TGCAGCGTCGACCCGACACAGGGGGGCTACACCTTC
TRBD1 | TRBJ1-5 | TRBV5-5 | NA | CASSYSGTGGNQPQHF | TGTGCCAGCAGTTATTCCGGGACAGGGGGCAATCAGCCCCAGCATTTT
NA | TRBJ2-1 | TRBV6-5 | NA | CASRISGFGNNEQFF | TGTGCCAGCAGGATTTCGGGGTTTGGAAACAATGAGCAGTTCTTC
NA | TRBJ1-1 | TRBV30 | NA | CAWTPLRWRNTEAFF | TGTGCCTGGACACCCCTTCGGTGGAGGAACACTGAAGCTTTCTTT
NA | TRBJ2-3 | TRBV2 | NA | CASSEGQGADTQYF | TGTGCCAGCAGTGAAGGGCAGGGAGCAGATACGCAGTATTTT
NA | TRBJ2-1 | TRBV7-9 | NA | CASSYTTIRGNEQFF | TGTGCCAGCAGCTATACAACCATCAGGGGAAATGAGCAGTTCTTC
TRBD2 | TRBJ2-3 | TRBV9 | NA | CASSVAQGSGRAPDTQYF | TGTGCCAGCAGCGTAGCCCAGGGTAGCGGGAGGGCTCCAGATACGCAGTATTTT
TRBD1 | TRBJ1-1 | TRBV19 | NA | CASSTPTGITEAFF | TGTGCCAGTAGTACCCCGACAGGGATCACTGAAGCTTTCTTT
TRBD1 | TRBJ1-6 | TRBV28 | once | CASTGTGSASPLHF | TGTGCCAGCACCGGGACAGGGAGTGCTTCACCCCTCCACTTT
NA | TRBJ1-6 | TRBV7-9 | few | CASSPDRPRNSPLHF | TGTGCCAGCAGCCCAGACAGGCCTCGGAATTCACCCCTCCACTTT
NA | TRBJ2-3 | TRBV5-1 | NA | CASSLRGSDTQYF | TGCGCCAGCAGCCTAAGGGGTTCAGATACGCAGTATTTT
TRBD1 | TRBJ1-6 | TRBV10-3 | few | CAISEGQAGAPLHF | TGTGCCATCAGTGAGGGACAGGCTGGGGCACCCCTCCACTTT
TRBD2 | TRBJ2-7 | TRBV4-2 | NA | CASSQDTSGRYEQYF | TGTGCCAGCAGCCAAGATACTAGCGGGAGATACGAGCAGTACTTC
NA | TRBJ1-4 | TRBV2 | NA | CASRERVRGNEKLFF | TGTGCCAGCAGGGAAAGGGTGAGGGGCAATGAAAAACTGTTTTTT
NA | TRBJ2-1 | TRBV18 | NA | CASSSNAGGDNEQFF | TGTGCCAGCTCATCCAATGCAGGGGGGGACAATGAGCAGTTCTTC